These 29 T cell receptor beta chains were sequenced from one sample in a study of T-cell reconstitution after alpha-beta-depleted transplantation in children. Preparing the TCRbeta library involved the use of unique molecular identifiers. MiXCR was run by TCRdb on the PCR reads, yielding one entry per CDR3 protein. Counted here are around 380,000 distinct CDR3 sequences, around 9.9% occurring once; the ten biggest clones make up approximately 5%. The specimen comprised PBMCs from the stem cell graft donor, sampled from the stem cell graft. All receptors derive from a human donor who donated a stem cell graft to a child with acute myeloid leukemia.

This rearrangement joins TRBV6-6 to TRBJ1-4; no reliable D call. The V end lost 4 bases, the J end lost 7 bases, and 7 bases lay between the germline ends. This CDR3 is built from 12 residues. Germline loops: CDR1 MNHNY, CDR2 SVGAGI (reference sequence). CDR3 in DNA: TGTGCCAGCAGTTCCTACGGTGAAAAACTGTTTTTT. Its protein is CASSSYGEKLFF.

This CDR3 reads CASSPLAGGPLTYTQYF. DNA of the CDR3: TGTGCCAGCAGCCCCTTAGCGGGGGGCCCTCTTACATATACGCAGTATTTT. This chain connects TRBV11-2 to TRBJ2-3; TRBD2 agrees at 10 bases. Losses at the gene ends were 5 bases for V and 7 bases for J; bases not matched to a gene: 15. The CDR3 spans 17 residues. The germline CDR1 and CDR2 sequences are SGHAT and FQNNGV. Complete variable domain (other parts from reference TRBV11-2 and TRBJ2-3): EAGVAQSPRYKIIEKRQSVAFWCNPISGHATLYWYQQILGQGPKLLIQFQNNGVVDDSQLPKDRFSAERLKGVDSTLKIQPAKLEDSAVYLCASSPLAGGPLTYTQYFGPGTRLTVL.

Remarks on this clonotype: This may stem from a read error, because a much larger clone lies one nucleotide away. This sequence joins TRBV20-1 and TRBJ2-5; D is undetermined. From germline, CDR1 is DFQATT and CDR2 SNEGSKA (reference sequence). The length of the CDR3 is 13 residues. The CDR3 nucleotides are TGCAGTGCTGGAGATACTGGCTCGGAGACCCAGTACTTC. This codes for CSAGDTGSETQYF.

The V and J genes are TRBV6-5 and TRBJ1-2, with D maybe TRBD1 (5 bases). With 2 bases removed from V and 4 bases from J, the gap between germline ends came to 14 bases. The CDR3 runs 15 residues. Germline CDR1 and CDR2: MNHEY and SVGAGI. This chain's CDR3 is CASSYVGRVVYGYTF. The DNA of the CDR3 is TGTGCCAGCAGTTACGTGGGCAGGGTGGTCTATGGCTACACCTTC.

This clonotype has only a few counts. The genes are TRBV5-1 and TRBJ2-1; weak D call: TRBD2 (7 bases). Trimming left V 4 bases short and J 9 bases short, with 14 bases between. The CDR3 is 13 amino acids. The germline gives CDR1 SGHRS, CDR2 YFSETQ. The CDR3 DNA follows: TGCGCCAGCAGCGCCACGGGGGGCGCTGAGCAGTTCTTC. Protein: CASSATGGAEQFF.

This clonotype was seen a handful of times. This chain connects TRBV27 to TRBJ2-3, with D unresolved. V lost 4 bases, J lost 5 bases, and 10 bases lay in between. The CDR3 spans 13 residues. Germline V gene sequence: CDR1 MNHEY, CDR2 SMNVEV (reference sequence). In DNA form, the CDR3 reads TGTGCCAGCAGTTCCAACCGAAAAGATACGCAGTATTTT. This translates into CASSSNRKDTQYF.

The chain links TRBV20-1 to TRBJ2-7; 14 bases line up with TRBD2. CDR1 DFQATT and CDR2 SNEGSKA come from the germline V gene (reference sequence). Trimming cost V 0 bases and J 7 bases; bases outside gene matches: 5. The CDR3 runs 15 residues. CDR3: CSARDPGLAGEEQYF. The CDR3 DNA reads as TGCAGTGCTAGAGATCCGGGACTAGCGGGAGAGGAGCAGTACTTC.

This clonotype was observed a handful of times. The V call is TRBV6-4, the J call TRBJ2-1, with 9 bases aligning to TRBD1. In germline, CDR1 is MRHNA, CDR2 SNTAGT. This CDR3 contains 15 residues. V trimming: 3 bases; J trimming: 5 bases; junction bases outside the gene matches: 5. The CDR3 coding sequence is TGTGCCAGCAGTGAAGGGGGGACAGGGCACAATGAGCAGTTCTTC. Translated: CASSEGGTGHNEQFF.

A few counts support this clonotype. V and J are TRBV5-1 and TRBJ2-7, with 9 bases aligning to TRBD2. The CDR3 spans 14 residues. Germline assignment: CDR1 SGHRS and CDR2 YFSETQ. J was trimmed by 2 bases and V by 2 bases; bases with no gene match: 2. The DNA for the CDR3 is TGCGCCAGCAGCTTAGCTAGCGGGACCTACGAGCAGTACTTC. Encoded protein: CASSLASGTYEQYF.

In the case of this clonotype: One base away lies a much larger clone, so this may be a sequencing read error. J is TRBJ2-2 and V is TRBV4-3; the D gene is possibly TRBD2 (6 bases). The CDR3 is 17 amino acids. Per the germline V gene, CDR1 is LGHNA and CDR2 is YSLEER. The V and J ends lost 4 bases and 4 bases respectively, with 19 bases between them. For the CDR3, the DNA is TGCGCCAGCAGCCGAGACGTAGGGCTAGCGCCCACCGGGGAGCTGTTTTTT. Protein product: CASSRDVGLAPTGELFF.

V and J are TRBV12-3 or TRBV12-4 and TRBJ1-5; a weak D match, TRBD1 (5 bases). This CDR3 is 15 amino acids long. Between the trimmed V and J ends, which lost 5 bases and 3 bases, there was a span of 14 bases. CDR3 in DNA: TGTGCCAGCAGTACCAGAGAGGGGTTCAATCAGCCCCAGCATTTT. It is translated as CASSTREGFNQPQHF.

In this sample, this clonotype turned up many times. The rearrangement joins TRBV5-1 to TRBJ2-1; maybe TRBD1 (5 bases). This CDR3 is 14 amino acids long. The V end was cut by 4 bases, the J end by 5 bases, with 13 bases between. CDR1 is SGHRS, CDR2 YFSETQ, per germline. The CDR3 DNA reads TGCGCCAGCAGCGGGGCAAGGGTCGACAATGAGCAGTTCTTC. Its translation is CASSGARVDNEQFF. Full variable domain (remainder filled in from reference TRBV5-1 and TRBJ2-1): KAGVTQTPRYLIKTRGQQVTLSCSPISGHRSVSWYQQTPGQGLQFLFEYFSETQRNKGNFPGRFSGRQFSNSRSEMNVSTLELGDSALYLCASSGARVDNEQFFGPGTRLTVL.

The sample holds many counts of this clonotype. This sequence joins TRBV29-1 and TRBJ2-7; no reliable D call. CDR1 and CDR2 from the germline V gene are SQVTM and ANQGSEA. The V end was cut by 6 bases, the J end by 2 bases, with 11 bases between. The CDR3 contains 12 residues. The CDR3 nucleotides are TGCAGCGTCGCCCAAGGTCCCTACGAGCAGTACTTC. The encoded protein is CSVAQGPYEQYF.

The chain carries TRBV5-1 and TRBJ2-5; 7 nucleotides match TRBD2. The ends lost 8 bases at V and 5 bases at J; junction bases unmatched: 9. The CDR3 loop spans 13 amino acids. Germline V gene sequence: CDR1 SGHRS, CDR2 YFSETQ. Here the CDR3 reads CASRVGGKETQYF. The CDR3 DNA sequence: TGCGCCAGTCGTGTCGGGGGGAAGGAGACCCAGTACTTC. Drawing the rest from reference TRBV5-1 and TRBJ2-5, the complete variable domain is KAGVTQTPRYLIKTRGQQVTLSCSPISGHRSVSWYQQTPGQGLQFLFEYFSETQRNKGNFPGRFSGRQFSNSRSEMNVSTLELGDSALYLCASRVGGKETQYFGPGTRLLVL.

This clonotype turned up a few times. This sequence joins TRBV20-1 and TRBJ1-2; 10 positions agree with TRBD1. The trim removed 5 bases at V and 5 bases at J, leaving 8 bases unmatched. Germline V gene sequence: CDR1 DFQATT, CDR2 SNEGSKA (reference sequence). CDR3 length: 14 residues. For the CDR3, the DNA is TGCAGTGCTCAGAGGGACAGGGGACTGTATGGCTACACCTTC. It encodes CSAQRDRGLYGYTF.

This clonotype occurred many times. The chain joins TRBV10-3 to TRBJ2-1, with 9 bases fitting TRBD2. There are 14 residues in the CDR3. Germline V CDR1 and CDR2: ENHRY, SYGVKD. J lost 7 bases, V lost 8 bases, and 9 bases had no gene match. CDR3 loop: CAIQGGRAVNEQFF. As DNA, the CDR3 is TGTGCCATCCAGGGCGGGAGGGCCGTAAATGAGCAGTTCTTC.

The rearrangement uses TRBV6-1 and TRBJ2-2; 7 positions agree with TRBD1. This CDR3 comprises 16 residues. The trim removed 5 bases at V and 2 bases at J, leaving 8 bases unmatched. CDR1 and CDR2 from the germline V gene are MNHNS and SASEGT. CDR3 in amino acids: CASSKRGQSNTGELFF. DNA for the CDR3: TGTGCCAGCAGTAAGAGGGGGCAGAGTAACACCGGGGAGCTGTTTTTT.

This clonotype was recorded many times. This chain connects TRBV5-1 to TRBJ2-1; D is possibly TRBD2 (6 bases). The V end was cut by 5 bases, the J end by 6 bases, with 6 bases between. CDR3 length: 11 residues. The germline V gene encodes CDR1 SGHRS and CDR2 YFSETQ. CDR3 region: CASRGGNEQFF. As DNA, the CDR3 is TGCGCCAGCAGGGGGGGCAATGAGCAGTTCTTC.

This clonotype was detected ten times or more. This chain joins TRBV7-9 and TRBJ1-1; D is possibly TRBD1 (5 bases). Per the germline V gene, CDR1 is SEHNR and CDR2 is FQNEAQ (reference sequence). Trimming removed 6 bases from V and 1 base from J, with 9 bases in between. This CDR3 is built from 13 residues. The CDR3 DNA reads TGTGCCAGCAGTCCGGGGGAGAACACTGAAGCTTTCTTT. It translates to CASSPGENTEAFF.

This clonotype was detected many times. This chain uses TRBV18 with TRBJ1-6, with D unresolved. This CDR3 has 15 amino acids. Germline CDR1 is KGHSH and CDR2 is LQKENI. V shed 2 bases and J shed 7 bases, with 12 bases lying between them. CDR3 coding DNA: TGTGCCAGCTCACCAAACCGTCAGAAGAATTCACCCCTCCACTTT. Encoded protein: CASSPNRQKNSPLHF.

This clonotype was detected a few times. V usage is TRBV20-1 and J usage is TRBJ2-3; 12 bases map to TRBD2. The CDR3 has 17 residues. V shed 3 bases, J shed 0 bases, and the junction held 7 bases outside the gene matches. The V gene's germline CDR1 is DFQATT and CDR2 SNEGSKA (reference sequence). CDR3 DNA: TGCAGTGCTAGTAGGTCTAGCGGGAGGGCTAGCACAGATACGCAGTATTTT. It specifies CSASRSSGRASTDTQYF.

The table lists this clonotype with a few counts. The chain employs TRBV6-1 and TRBJ1-5; D unresolved. The germline V and J ends were trimmed by 6 bases and 5 bases, with 17 bases remaining between them. The germline V gene has CDR1 MNHNS and CDR2 SASEGT. This CDR3 is built from 15 residues. CDR3 protein: CASRGSRRTDQPQHF. DNA of the CDR3: TGTGCCAGCAGGGGATCGAGACGAACGGATCAGCCCCAGCATTTT.

In this sample, this clonotype turned up many times. This rearrangement joins TRBV5-1 to TRBJ1-2; TRBD1 matches 8 bases. J lost 4 bases, V lost 0 bases, and 5 bases had no gene match. Germline V lookup: CDR1 SGHRS, CDR2 YFSETQ. This CDR3 contains 15 residues. The CDR3 loop is CASSLGQGATYGYTF. In DNA form, the CDR3 reads TGCGCCAGCAGCTTGGGGCAGGGGGCCACCTATGGCTACACCTTC.

This clonotype was detected only a few times. The chain uses TRBV20-1 and TRBJ2-5; 12 bases match TRBD2. The V segment lost 3 bases and the J segment 5 bases; nucleotides outside the gene matches: 13. Germline lookup yields CDR1 DFQATT and CDR2 SNEGSKA (reference sequence). The CDR3 totals 17 residues. The CDR3 DNA follows: TGCAGTGCTAGCGGGGGGACTAGCGGGCGGCCCTTCGAGACCCAGTACTTC. Translating gives CSASGGTSGRPFETQYF.

This clonotype was observed at least ten times. The rearrangement joins TRBV5-1 to TRBJ2-1, with 12 bases that match TRBD2. CDR1 and CDR2 (germline): SGHRS, YFSETQ. There are 15 residues in the CDR3. V lost 4 bases to trimming and J lost 10 bases; unmatched junction nucleotides: 9. CDR3 loop: CASSPPSGGAEEQFF. In nucleotides, the CDR3 is TGCGCCAGCAGCCCTCCTAGCGGGGGGGCTGAGGAGCAGTTCTTC.

The genes are TRBV4-1 and TRBJ2-4; 9 nucleotides match TRBD2. The ends lost 2 bases at V and 4 bases at J; junction bases unmatched: 3. Germline CDR1 reads MGHRA; CDR2 reads YSYEKL. The CDR3 is 15 amino acids. The DNA of the CDR3 is TGCGCCAGCAGCCAACCGACTAGCGGTAAAAACATTCAGTACTTC. Translating it yields CASSQPTSGKNIQYF.

This clonotype has a handful of counts. Germline is not matched at one junction end, which may reflect a read error. The V call is TRBV5-1, the J call TRBJ2-5; D is ambiguous. Germline values: CDR1 SGHRS, CDR2 YFSETQ. The CDR3 extends over 15 amino acids. The CDR3 protein is CVSSLQALVGETQYF. DNA of the CDR3: TGCGTCAGCAGCTTGCAGGCCCTAGTGGGAGAGACCCAGTACTTC.

A note on this clonotype: This clone may be a read error of a much larger clone one base away. The chain has TRBV29-1 and TRBJ2-1, with TRBD1 matching over 9 bases. The V segment lost 4 bases and the J segment 10 bases; nucleotides outside the gene matches: 11. This CDR3 has 14 residues. Germline V gene data show CDR1 as SQVTM and CDR2 as ANQGSEA. DNA of the CDR3: TGCAGCGTTGTAGGGGGACAGGGCTTATGGGAGCAGTTCTTC. It codes for CSVVGGQGLWEQFF.

Worth noting for this clonotype: Compared with germline, one end of the junction differs, possibly owing to a read error. The chain employs TRBV30 and TRBJ2-7; D is undetermined. The length of the CDR3 is 14 residues. CDR1 is GTSNPN, CDR2 SVGIG, per germline (reference sequence). CDR3 sequence (DNA): TGTGCCTGGAGACTCCACAGTCTTACCTATGAGCAGTACTTC. Protein product: CAWRLHSLTYEQYF.